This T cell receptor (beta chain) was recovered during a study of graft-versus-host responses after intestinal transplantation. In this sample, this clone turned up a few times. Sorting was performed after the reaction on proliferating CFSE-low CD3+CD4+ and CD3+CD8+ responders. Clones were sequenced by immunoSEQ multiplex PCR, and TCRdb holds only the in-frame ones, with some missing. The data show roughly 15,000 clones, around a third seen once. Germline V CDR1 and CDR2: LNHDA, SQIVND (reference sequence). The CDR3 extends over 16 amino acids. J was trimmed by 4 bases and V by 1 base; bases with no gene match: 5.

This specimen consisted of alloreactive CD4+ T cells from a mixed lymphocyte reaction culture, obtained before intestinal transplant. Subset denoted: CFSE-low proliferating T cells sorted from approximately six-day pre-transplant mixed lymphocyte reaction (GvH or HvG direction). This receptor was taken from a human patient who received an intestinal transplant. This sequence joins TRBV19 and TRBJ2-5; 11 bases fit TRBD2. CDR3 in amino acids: CASSIGYLAGGETQYF. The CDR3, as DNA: TGTGCCAGTAGTATAGGTTACCTAGCGGGAGGAGAGACCCAGTACTTC.